This entry concerns a single T cell receptor (beta chain). Its target is unknown. Across several immunoSEQ plates, the genomic DNA of each subset was split evenly. Here immunoSEQ multiplex PCR was the method, and the copy in TCRdb shows in-frame clones only, minus some. The table lists about 710,000 clones, approximately 73% of them singletons. A CD45RA+ naive subset and a CD45RA-negative memory subset were split from CD4+ cells. The V end was cut by 5 bases, the J end by 2 bases, with 22 bases between. Looked up from germline, CDR1 is SGHVS and CDR2 is FQNEAQ. The CDR3 length is 17 residues. The sample belongs to a study of shared clonotypes between healthy human individuals. Study results and limitations: In having few donors, the study represented limited genetic and exposure-history diversity.

This receptor was identified in a woman under 40 in good health. The chain combines TRBV7-8 with TRBJ2-7; unclear D gene. Sequenced input: memory CD4+ T cells sorted from blood. Subset: CD45RA-negative fraction. The CDR3 nucleotides are TGTGCCAGCAGCGAACTAAAAGACACAGTCCAGGCCTACGAGCAGTACTTC. Translation: CASSELKDTVQAYEQYF.